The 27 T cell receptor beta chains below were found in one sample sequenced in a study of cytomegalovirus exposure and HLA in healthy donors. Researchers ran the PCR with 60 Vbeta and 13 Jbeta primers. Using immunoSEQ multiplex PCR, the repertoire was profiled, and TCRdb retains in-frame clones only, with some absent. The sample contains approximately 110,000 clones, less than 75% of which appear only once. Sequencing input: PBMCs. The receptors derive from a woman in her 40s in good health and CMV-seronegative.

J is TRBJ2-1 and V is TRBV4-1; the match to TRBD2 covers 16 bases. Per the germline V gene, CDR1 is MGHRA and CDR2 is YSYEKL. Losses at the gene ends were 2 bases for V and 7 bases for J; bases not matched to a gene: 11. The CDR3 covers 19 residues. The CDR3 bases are TGCGCCAGCAGCCAACTAGACCTAGGGGGACTAGCGGGGGGGAATGAGCAGTTCTTC. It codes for CASSQLDLGGLAGGNEQFF.

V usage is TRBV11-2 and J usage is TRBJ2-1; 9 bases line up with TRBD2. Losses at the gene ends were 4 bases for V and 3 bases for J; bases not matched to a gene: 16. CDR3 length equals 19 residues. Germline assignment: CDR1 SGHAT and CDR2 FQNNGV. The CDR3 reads CASSSVRRPSGTGYNEQFF. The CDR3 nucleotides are TGTGCCAGCAGCTCAGTTAGGCGACCTAGCGGGACGGGCTACAATGAGCAGTTCTTC.

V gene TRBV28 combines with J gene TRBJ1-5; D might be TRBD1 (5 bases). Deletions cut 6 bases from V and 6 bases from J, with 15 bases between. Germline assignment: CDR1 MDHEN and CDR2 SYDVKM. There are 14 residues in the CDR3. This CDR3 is CASSEWTLGQPQHF. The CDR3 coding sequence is TGTGCCAGCAGCGAGTGGACACTGGGTCAGCCCCAGCATTTT.

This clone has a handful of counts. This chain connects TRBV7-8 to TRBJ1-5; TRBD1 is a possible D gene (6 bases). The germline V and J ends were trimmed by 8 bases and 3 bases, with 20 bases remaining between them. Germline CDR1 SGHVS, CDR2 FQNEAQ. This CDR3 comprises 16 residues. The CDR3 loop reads CASGPRGGSLNQPQHF. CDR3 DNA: TGTGCCAGCGGCCCGAGGGGGGGGAGCCTCAATCAGCCCCAGCATTTT.

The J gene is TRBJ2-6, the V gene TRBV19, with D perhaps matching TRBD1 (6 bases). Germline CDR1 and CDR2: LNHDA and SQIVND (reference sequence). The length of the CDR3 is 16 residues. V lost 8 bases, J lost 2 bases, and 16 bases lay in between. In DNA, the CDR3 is TGTGCCAGTGTAGAACCAGGGGTTACTGGGGCCAACGTCCTGACTTTC. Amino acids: CASVEPGVTGANVLTF.

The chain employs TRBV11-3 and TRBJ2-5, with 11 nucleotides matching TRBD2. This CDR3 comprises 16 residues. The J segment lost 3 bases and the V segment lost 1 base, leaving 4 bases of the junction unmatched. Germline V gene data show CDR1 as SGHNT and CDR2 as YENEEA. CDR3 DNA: TGTGCCAGCAGCTTAGGACTAGCGGGACGAAAAGAGACCCAGTACTTC. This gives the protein CASSLGLAGRKETQYF.

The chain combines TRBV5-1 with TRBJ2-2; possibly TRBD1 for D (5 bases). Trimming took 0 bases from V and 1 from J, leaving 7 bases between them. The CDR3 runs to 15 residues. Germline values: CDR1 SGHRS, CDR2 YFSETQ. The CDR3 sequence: CASSLVQGNTGELFF. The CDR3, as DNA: TGCGCCAGCAGCTTGGTCCAGGGGAACACCGGGGAGCTGTTTTTT.

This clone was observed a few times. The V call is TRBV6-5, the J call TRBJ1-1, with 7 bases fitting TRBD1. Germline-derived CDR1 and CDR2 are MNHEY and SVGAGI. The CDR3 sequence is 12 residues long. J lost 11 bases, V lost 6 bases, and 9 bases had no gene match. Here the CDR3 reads CASRGTGVGAFF. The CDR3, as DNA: TGTGCCAGCAGGGGCACAGGGGTCGGGGCTTTCTTT.

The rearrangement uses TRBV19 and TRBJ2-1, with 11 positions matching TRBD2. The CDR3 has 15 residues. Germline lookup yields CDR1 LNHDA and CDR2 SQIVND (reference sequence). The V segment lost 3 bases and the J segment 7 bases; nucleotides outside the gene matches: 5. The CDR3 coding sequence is TGTGCCAGTAGTATGACTAGCGGGATGGGGAATGAGCAGTTCTTC. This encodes CASSMTSGMGNEQFF.

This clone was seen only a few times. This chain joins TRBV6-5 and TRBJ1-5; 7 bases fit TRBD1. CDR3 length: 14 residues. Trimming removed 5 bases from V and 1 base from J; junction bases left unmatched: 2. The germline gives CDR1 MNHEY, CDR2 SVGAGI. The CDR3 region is CASSRGLSNQPQHF. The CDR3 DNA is TGTGCCAGCAGTAGGGGGCTCAGCAATCAGCCCCAGCATTTT.

CDR3 bases: TGTGCCAGCTCACCAGTCGCCTACGAGCAGTACTTC. Amino acids: CASSPVAYEQYF. This chain links TRBV18 with TRBJ2-7; D unclear. V was cut by 2 bases and J by 2 bases, with 4 bases left in between. Germline V gene data show CDR1 as KGHSH and CDR2 as LQKENI. The CDR3 length is 12 residues.

This CDR3 reads CASSPRNRGNEQFF. The DNA of the CDR3 is TGTGCCAGCAGCCCGCGGAACAGGGGCAATGAGCAGTTCTTC. The J gene is TRBJ2-1, the V gene TRBV9, with 7 nucleotides matching TRBD1. Germline V lookup: CDR1 SGDLS, CDR2 YYNGEE. The CDR3 extends over 14 amino acids. V shed 4 bases and J 6 bases; nucleotides not matched to a gene: 7.

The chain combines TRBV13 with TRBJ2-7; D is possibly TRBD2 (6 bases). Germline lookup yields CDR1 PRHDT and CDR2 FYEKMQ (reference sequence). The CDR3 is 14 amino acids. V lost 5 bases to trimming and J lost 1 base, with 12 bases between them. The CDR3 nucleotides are TGTGCCAGCAGCAATAGCGGTAGATCCTACGAGCAGTACTTC. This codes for CASSNSGRSYEQYF.

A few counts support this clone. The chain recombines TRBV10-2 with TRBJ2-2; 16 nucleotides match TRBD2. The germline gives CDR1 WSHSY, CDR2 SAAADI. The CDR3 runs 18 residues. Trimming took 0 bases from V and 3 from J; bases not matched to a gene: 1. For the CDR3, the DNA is TGCGCCAGCAGTGAGTCGGGACTAGCGGGGGGGGACACCGGGGAGCTGTTTTTT. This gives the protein CASSESGLAGGDTGELFF.

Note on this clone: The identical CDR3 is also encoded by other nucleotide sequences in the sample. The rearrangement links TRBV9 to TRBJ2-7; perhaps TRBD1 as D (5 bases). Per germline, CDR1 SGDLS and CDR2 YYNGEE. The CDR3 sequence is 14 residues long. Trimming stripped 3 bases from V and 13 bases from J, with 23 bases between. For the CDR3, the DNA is TGTGCCAGCAGCGCCGGACACGACACGGATCAGCCCTACTTC. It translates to CASSAGHDTDQPYF.

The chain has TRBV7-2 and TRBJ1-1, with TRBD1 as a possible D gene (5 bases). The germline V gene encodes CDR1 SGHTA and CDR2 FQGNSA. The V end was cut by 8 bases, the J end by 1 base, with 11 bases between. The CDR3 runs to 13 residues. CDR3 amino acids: CASGALSNTEAFF. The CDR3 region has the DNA TGTGCCAGCGGGGCCCTTTCGAACACTGAAGCTTTCTTT.

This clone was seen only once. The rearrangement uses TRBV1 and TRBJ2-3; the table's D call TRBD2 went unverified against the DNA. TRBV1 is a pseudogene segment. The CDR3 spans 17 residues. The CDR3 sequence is CTSSTRTSGGRTDTQYF. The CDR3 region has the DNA TGCACCAGCAGCACTCGGACTAGCGGGGGACGCACAGATACGCAGTATTTT.

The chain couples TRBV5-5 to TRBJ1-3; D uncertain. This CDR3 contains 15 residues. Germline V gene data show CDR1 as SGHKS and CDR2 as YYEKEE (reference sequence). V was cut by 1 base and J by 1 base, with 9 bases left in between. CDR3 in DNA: TGTGCCAGCAGCTTGAGTTCACAGTCTGGAAACACCATATATTTT. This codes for CASSLSSQSGNTIYF.

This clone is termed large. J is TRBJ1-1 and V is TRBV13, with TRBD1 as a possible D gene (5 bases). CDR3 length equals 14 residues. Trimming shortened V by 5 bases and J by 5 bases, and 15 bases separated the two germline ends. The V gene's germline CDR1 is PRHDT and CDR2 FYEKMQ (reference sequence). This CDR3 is CASSPWLGRTEAFF. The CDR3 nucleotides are TGTGCCAGCAGCCCCTGGTTGGGGCGGACTGAAGCTTTCTTT.

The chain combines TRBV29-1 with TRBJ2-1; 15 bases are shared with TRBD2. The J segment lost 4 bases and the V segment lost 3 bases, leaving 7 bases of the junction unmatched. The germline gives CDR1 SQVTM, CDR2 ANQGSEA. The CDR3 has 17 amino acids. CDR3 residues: CSVEGTSGGTMYNEQFF. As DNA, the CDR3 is TGCAGCGTTGAGGGGACTAGCGGGGGGACTATGTACAATGAGCAGTTCTTC.

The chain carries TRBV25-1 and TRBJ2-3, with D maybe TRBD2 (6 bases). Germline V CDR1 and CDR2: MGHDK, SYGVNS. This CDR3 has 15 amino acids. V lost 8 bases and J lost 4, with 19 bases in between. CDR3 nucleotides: TGTGCCAGCCGCAAAAATATCCCGGGAGCAGATACGCAGTATTTT. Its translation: CASRKNIPGADTQYF.

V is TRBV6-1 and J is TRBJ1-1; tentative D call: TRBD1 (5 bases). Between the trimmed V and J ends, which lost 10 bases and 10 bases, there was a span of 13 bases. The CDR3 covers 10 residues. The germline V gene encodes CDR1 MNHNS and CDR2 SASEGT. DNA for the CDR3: TGTGCCACTTTCACAGGCCTAGCTTTCTTT. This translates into CATFTGLAFF.

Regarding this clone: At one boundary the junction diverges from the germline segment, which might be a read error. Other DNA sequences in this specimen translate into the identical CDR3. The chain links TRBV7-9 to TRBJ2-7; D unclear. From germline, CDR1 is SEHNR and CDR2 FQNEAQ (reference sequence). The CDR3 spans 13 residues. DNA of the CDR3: TGTGCCAGCAGCCCACAGATTTCCTACGAGCAGTACTTT. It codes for CASSPQISYEQYF.

In DNA form, the CDR3 reads TGTGCCAGCAGCGCAGGGCTAGAGGAAAACATTCAGTACTTC. Protein sequence: CASSAGLEENIQYF. The chain recombines TRBV6-5 with TRBJ2-4, with D possibly being TRBD1 (5 bases). The CDR3 length is 14 residues. Deletions cut 6 bases from V and 5 bases from J, with 14 bases between. The germline V gene encodes CDR1 MNHEY and CDR2 SVGAGI.

The CDR3 bases are TGTGCCAGTAGTAAGATTGTCGGGGCAGATACGCAGTATTTT. Translating it yields CASSKIVGADTQYF. The chain carries TRBV19 and TRBJ2-3; D may be TRBD2 (5 bases). V was shortened by 4 bases and J by 4 bases, with 12 bases between the two germline ends. This CDR3 is built from 14 residues. Germline V gene lookup returns CDR1 LNHDA and CDR2 SQIVND (reference sequence).

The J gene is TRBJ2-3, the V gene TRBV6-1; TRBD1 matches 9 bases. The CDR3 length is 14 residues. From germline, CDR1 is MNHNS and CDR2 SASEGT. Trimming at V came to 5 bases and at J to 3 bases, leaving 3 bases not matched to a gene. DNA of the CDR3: TGTGCCAGCAGTAGGGACAGGGAGACAGATACGCAGTATTTT. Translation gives CASSRDRETDTQYF.

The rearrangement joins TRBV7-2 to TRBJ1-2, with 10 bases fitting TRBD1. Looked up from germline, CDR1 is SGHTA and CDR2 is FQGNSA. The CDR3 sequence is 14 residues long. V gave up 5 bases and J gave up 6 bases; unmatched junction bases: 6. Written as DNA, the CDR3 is TGTGCCAGCAGCGCCCGACAGGGGGCGCATGGCTACACCTTC. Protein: CASSARQGAHGYTF. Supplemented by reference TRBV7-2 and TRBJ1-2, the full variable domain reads GAGVSQSPSNKVTEKGKDVELRCDPISGHTALYWYRQSLGQGLEFLIYFQGNSAPDKSGLPSDRFSAERTGGSVSTLTIQRTQQEDSAVYLCASSARQGAHGYTFGSGTRLTVV.